The clone carrying this T cell receptor (beta chain) has more than one count but fewer than ten. Germline values: CDR1 DFQATT, CDR2 SNEGSKA (reference sequence). The V gene lost 3 bases and the J gene lost 1 base, with 6 bases spanning the gap. This CDR3 has 12 residues. The time point: sample taken at primary tumor resection. Whole RNA obtained from tumor, nontumor lung or frozen PBMC underwent sequencing without sorting. The source of the sample is a study of spatial heterogeneity in lung cancer. MiXCR, applied by TCRdb to the 5' RACE reads, yields one record per CDR3 protein. The sample records 50,000 or so distinct CDR3 sequences, about 7.6% being singletons.

The material sequenced was PBMCs, taken at surgery. This sequence was found in a female donor with early-stage non-small cell lung cancer. The chain uses TRBV20-1 and TRBJ1-1; no reliable D call. CDR3 in DNA: TGCAGTGCTAGGAGGAAGAACACTGAAGCTTTCTTT. Protein sequence: CSARRKNTEAFF.